The 17 T cell receptor beta chains given below trace back to one sample, sequenced in a study of blood T cell repertoires in COVID-19. Assay used: immunoSEQ multiplex PCR; TCRdb lists only in-frame clones, some missing. The sample lists 72,000 or so clones, around nine tenths seen once, with approximately 14% in the top ten. Sequencing was done on a sample of peripheral blood. The source is a woman in her fifties or sixties with acute or convalescent COVID-19.

The rearrangement links TRBV28 to TRBJ2-2; TRBD2 matches at 9 bases. The CDR3 sequence is 16 residues long. CDR1 MDHEN and CDR2 SYDVKM come from the germline V gene. Germline trimming cut 1 base from V and 8 bases from J; bases unmatched to any gene: 8. In nucleotides, the CDR3 is TGTGCCAGCAGTTTATTGGGTAGCGGGGGCACTGGGGAGCTGTTTTTT. Translating gives CASSLLGSGGTGELFF.

The V call is TRBV12-3 or TRBV12-4, the J call TRBJ2-1; 7 nucleotides agree with TRBD1. Trimming took 1 base from V and 12 from J; bases not matched to a gene: 0. The CDR3 loop spans 11 amino acids. The CDR3 spells CASSLGTGQFF. The CDR3 DNA sequence: TGTGCCAGCAGTTTAGGGACAGGGCAGTTCTTC.

The V gene is TRBV5-1, the J gene TRBJ2-3, with D hard to call. The CDR3 is 13 residues long. Looked up from germline, CDR1 is SGHRS and CDR2 is YFSETQ. Trimming pared 5 bases from V and 4 bases from J, leaving 11 bases between. CDR3 protein: CASRHPAADTQYF. The CDR3 coding sequence is TGCGCCAGCAGGCACCCTGCGGCAGATACGCAGTATTTT.

The V and J genes are TRBV6-5 and TRBJ1-1, with TRBD1 as a possible D gene (6 bases). The germline V and J ends were trimmed by 5 bases and 6 bases, with 19 bases remaining between them. Germline lookup yields CDR1 MNHEY and CDR2 SVGAGI. The CDR3 runs 15 residues. CDR3 protein: CASSPYRETVAEAFF. In DNA form, the CDR3 reads TGTGCCAGCAGTCCCTACAGGGAAACGGTGGCTGAAGCTTTCTTT.

V gene TRBV25-1 combines with J gene TRBJ2-2; 7 bases map to TRBD1. Germline values: CDR1 MGHDK, CDR2 SYGVNS. The V segment lost 7 bases and the J segment 5 bases; nucleotides outside the gene matches: 7. This CDR3 comprises 14 residues. The DNA for the CDR3 is TGTGCCAGCAAAGGGGGCGACTTGACCGGGGAGCTGTTTTTT. Encoded protein: CASKGGDLTGELFF. The variable domain in full, with the rest retrieved from reference TRBV25-1 and TRBJ2-2, is EADIYQTPRYLVIGTGKKITLECSQTMGHDKMYWYQQDPGMELHLIHYSYGVNSTEKGDLSSESTVSRIRTEHFPLTLESARPSHTSQYLCASKGGDLTGELFFGEGSRLTVL.

CDR3 in DNA: TGTGCCAGCAGTTTAACGACAGGCTCCTATAATTCACCCCTCCACTTT. This gives the protein CASSLTTGSYNSPLHF. V is TRBV27 and J is TRBJ1-6, with a weak D call TRBD1 (6 bases). The germline V gene encodes CDR1 MNHEY and CDR2 SMNVEV (reference sequence). This CDR3 region has 16 residues. V was cut by 2 bases and J by 0 bases, with 8 bases left in between.

The V gene is TRBV5-1, the J gene TRBJ1-6; 9 bases map to TRBD1. This CDR3 is built from 16 residues. In germline, CDR1 is SGHRS, CDR2 YFSETQ. With 0 bases clipped from V and 9 bases from J, the junction kept 7 bases outside the gene matches. CDR3 in DNA: TGCGCCAGCAGCTTGGTGCTGGGGACAGGGATTTCACCCCTCCACTTT. It is translated as CASSLVLGTGISPLHF. Based on the CDR3 plus reference TRBV5-1 and TRBJ1-6, the full variable domain is KAGVTQTPRYLIKTRGQQVTLSCSPISGHRSVSWYQQTPGQGLQFLFEYFSETQRNKGNFPGRFSGRQFSNSRSEMNVSTLELGDSALYLCASSLVLGTGISPLHFGNGTRLTVT.

V usage is TRBV7-2 and J usage is TRBJ2-3; D remains ambiguous. The CDR3 loop spans 12 amino acids. Germline assignment: CDR1 SGHTA and CDR2 FQGNSA. V lost 5 bases and J lost 11, with 14 bases in between. CDR3 loop: CASSRDWSVQYF. DNA for the CDR3: TGTGCCAGCAGCCGAGACTGGAGTGTGCAGTATTTT.

The chain carries TRBV11-3 and TRBJ2-7, with 10 bases that match TRBD2. The CDR3 runs 17 residues. The junction had 14 bases not matched to a gene; V was cut back by 3 bases and J by 6 bases. CDR1 and CDR2 (germline): SGHNT, YENEEA. The CDR3 spells CASSFAGLAGDAGEQYF. The CDR3 bases are TGTGCCAGCAGCTTTGCTGGGCTAGCGGGGGACGCTGGCGAGCAGTACTTC.

This clone showed up just a few times. The V and J genes are TRBV15 and TRBJ1-1; possible D gene TRBD1, 5 bases. There are 14 residues in the CDR3. Trimming stripped 0 bases from V and 8 bases from J, with 13 bases between. Germline V lookup: CDR1 LNHNV, CDR2 YYDKDF (reference sequence). This CDR3 reads CATSRDPRAGEAFF. CDR3 nucleotides: TGTGCCACCAGCAGAGATCCCCGGGCAGGGGAAGCTTTCTTT.

The V call is TRBV28, the J call TRBJ1-2; D is uncertain. Trimming cost V 8 bases and J 3 bases, with 10 bases left between them. The CDR3 has 12 residues. CDR1 is MDHEN and CDR2 is SYDVKM in the germline V gene. Written as DNA, the CDR3 is TGTGCCAGCTCGCCGGGTTACTATGGCTACACCTTC. Protein product: CASSPGYYGYTF.

The V and J genes are TRBV11-2 and TRBJ2-2, with TRBD2 identical over 7 bases. Germline assignment: CDR1 SGHAT and CDR2 FQNNGV. The CDR3 has 16 residues. V trimming: 3 bases; J trimming: 0 bases; junction bases outside the gene matches: 4. CDR3 sequence reads: CASSFPSGANTGELFF. CDR3 DNA: TGTGCCAGCAGCTTTCCAAGCGGGGCGAACACCGGGGAGCTGTTTTTT.

V gene TRBV5-1 combines with J gene TRBJ2-1; D may be TRBD2 (5 bases). CDR3 length equals 12 residues. Trimming removed 0 bases at V and 10 bases at J, with 8 bases between. The germline V gene has CDR1 SGHRS and CDR2 YFSETQ. The CDR3 bases are TGCGCCAGCAGCTTGGCCCCGGGGGAGCAGTTCTTC. Translated, it gives CASSLAPGEQFF.

This chain uses TRBV30 with TRBJ2-7; 8 positions match TRBD2. Per the germline V gene, CDR1 is GTSNPN and CDR2 is SVGIG (reference sequence). Trimming removed 0 bases from V and 11 bases from J; junction bases left unmatched: 3. The CDR3 has 11 residues. CDR3 residues: CAWSVAGVKYF. In DNA form, the CDR3 reads TGTGCCTGGAGTGTAGCGGGGGTTAAGTACTTC.

This clone came up once. V is TRBV7-9 and J is TRBJ2-1; TRBD1 matches at 10 bases. J was trimmed by 7 bases and V by 3 bases; bases with no gene match: 9. The CDR3 is 16 amino acids. The germline gives CDR1 SEHNR, CDR2 FQNEAQ (reference sequence). The CDR3: CASSFVTGGGKNEQFF. CDR3 in DNA: TGTGCCAGCAGCTTTGTGACAGGGGGCGGTAAAAATGAGCAGTTCTTC.

This rearrangement joins TRBV5-6 to TRBJ2-1; D unresolved. CDR3 length: 13 residues. Trimming took off 4 bases at V and 12 bases at J, with 17 bases between the two ends. CDR1 is SGHDT and CDR2 is YYEEEE in the germline V gene. CDR3 in amino acids: CASSTNERNGQFF. The CDR3 nucleotides are TGTGCCAGCAGCACCAACGAGCGTAACGGGCAGTTCTTC.

The rearrangement joins TRBV6-5 to TRBJ2-3; TRBD1 aligns across 7 bases. Germline CDR1 and CDR2: MNHEY and SVGAGI. V lost 5 bases to trimming and J lost 2 bases; unmatched junction nucleotides: 7. There are 15 residues in the CDR3. DNA for the CDR3: TGTGCCAGCAGTATGACAGGGAGATCCACAGATACGCAGTATTTT. Translated: CASSMTGRSTDTQYF.